The 5 T cell receptor beta chains given below trace back to one sample, sequenced in a study of OX40 agonist ivuxolimab in advanced cancers. Here immunoSEQ multiplex PCR was the method, and the copy in TCRdb shows in-frame clones only, minus some. The sample gives tens of thousands of clones, around 80% of which show up once; 6.5% to 8% is in the top ten. The input for sequencing was CD4+ or CD8+ T cells sorted from blood, taken in a trial of the OX40 agonist ivuxolimab. All receptors come from an adult with an advanced solid tumor such as melanoma, head and neck, liver or kidney cancer.

The chain uses TRBV30 and TRBJ2-1, with a weak D call TRBD2 (5 bases). Germline-derived CDR1 and CDR2 are GTSNPN and SVGIG (reference sequence). Trimming removed 1 base at V and 4 bases at J, with 17 bases between. The CDR3 runs 16 residues. The CDR3 bases are TGTGCCTGGAGTGCCTTGGAGAGCGGAGTTTACAATGAGCAGTTCTTC. It yields the protein CAWSALESGVYNEQFF. The whole variable domain, filled in from reference TRBV30 and TRBJ2-1, reads SQTIHQWPATLVQPVGSPLSLECTVEGTSNPNLYWYRQAAGRGLQLLFYSVGIGQISSEVPQNLSASRPQDRQFILSSKKLLLSDSGFYLCAWSALESGVYNEQFFGPGTRLTVL.

The chain couples TRBV19 to TRBJ2-7; D possibly corresponds to TRBD1 (6 bases). V lost 3 bases and J 0 bases, leaving 12 bases between the germline ends. Germline V gene data show CDR1 as LNHDA and CDR2 as SQIVND (reference sequence). The CDR3 contains 15 residues. The CDR3 DNA sequence: TGTGCCAGTAGTATGGGGGCAGGGATCTCCTACGAGCAGTACTTC. It yields the protein CASSMGAGISYEQYF.

This chain links TRBV7-8 with TRBJ1-1; D gene uncertain. The CDR3 extends over 13 amino acids. V dropped 2 bases and J dropped 5 bases, with 9 bases sitting between them. Germline CDR1 is SGHVS and CDR2 is FQNEAQ. The DNA of the CDR3 is TGTGCCAGCAGCTTATGGGGTAGGACTGAAGCTTTCTTT. Translating gives CASSLWGRTEAFF.

V and J are TRBV7-8 and TRBJ1-2; D is uncertain. Deletions cut 6 bases from V and 4 bases from J, with 15 bases between. The CDR3 sequence is 14 residues long. The V gene's germline CDR1 is SGHVS and CDR2 FQNEAQ. Here the CDR3 reads CASSPAETVYGYTF. CDR3 nucleotide sequence: TGTGCCAGCAGTCCCGCCGAAACCGTCTATGGCTACACCTTC.

The CDR3 bases are TGTGCCAGCTCATCCTTTGACAGGGCCGGGGAGCTGTTTTTT. Its translation is CASSSFDRAGELFF. V usage is TRBV18 and J usage is TRBJ2-2; 7 nucleotides line up with TRBD1. The junction had 6 bases not matched to a gene; V was cut back by 5 bases and J by 6 bases. Germline V lookup: CDR1 KGHSH, CDR2 LQKENI. CDR3 length equals 14 residues.